The clone carrying this T cell receptor (beta chain) has only a few counts. What it recognizes is unknown. CDR1 and CDR2 (germline): LGHDT, YNNKEL (reference sequence). Germline trimming cut 5 bases from V and 5 bases from J; bases unmatched to any gene: 8. The CDR3 is made up of 15 amino acids. The data are from a study of response to subunit inactivated influenza vaccine. Whole-study findings and limits: After each seasonal influenza vaccination, few new T cells are recruited, the authors suggested.

TCRdb re-called the RT-PCR reads with MiXCR, one entry per CDR3 protein. The sample lists hundreds of thousands of distinct CDR3 sequences, about a sixth occurring once. The chain recombines TRBV3-1 with TRBJ2-2; 7 bases are a match to TRBD1. The TCR originated in a man aged 45-60 years who received an inactivated influenza vaccine. Sequenced material: PBMCs from blood, taken 11 to 12 days after vaccination. CDR3 bases: TGTGCCAGCAGCTCGGGACAGACAAGGACCGGGGAGCTGTTTTTT. Protein: CASSSGQTRTGELFF.